Listed below are T cell receptor beta chains from one sample, sequenced in a study of cytomegalovirus exposure and HLA in healthy donors. This table comes from immunoSEQ multiplex PCR, and its TCRdb copy is limited to in-frame clones, with some not included. Among over 150,000 clones listed, approximately 84% were seen once. The specimen sequenced was PBMCs. The receptors were sampled from a boy aged 2 to 10 in good health and CMV-seronegative. Both conserved end residues are part of each CDR3. D genes are given only for firm matches. Clone size is shown for a subset of rows, as once, few, many or a class of expanded clone.

length	D	size	V	J	CDR3	DNA
16	TRBD2	few	TRBV6-1	TRBJ2-5	CASSDSGTSFEVTQYF	TGTGCCAGCAGTGATTCAGGGACTAGTTTTGAGGTGACCCAGTACTTC
16	-	-	TRBV19	TRBJ2-3	CASQPLSGSVTDTQYF	TGTGCCAGCCAACCTTTAAGCGGGTCGGTCACAGATACGCAGTATTTT
15	-	-	TRBV28	TRBJ2-1	CATSPYTGVYNEQFF	TGTGCCACCTCGCCGTACACAGGCGTCTACAATGAGCAGTTCTTC
15	-	-	TRBV6-4	TRBJ1-5	CASIGEGGEFQPQHF	TGTGCCAGCATAGGGGAAGGGGGGGAATTTCAGCCCCAGCATTTT
15	-	-	TRBV5-4	TRBJ2-5	CASSLARGAQETQYF	TGTGCCAGCAGCTTGGCGCGCGGGGCCCAAGAGACCCAGTACTTC
15	TRBD1	-	TRBV15	TRBJ2-7	CATSRPGQGTYEQYF	TGTGCCACCAGCAGGCCGGGACAGGGAACCTACGAGCAGTACTTC
13	-	-	TRBV29-1	TRBJ1-1	CSVGSQKNTEAFF	TGCAGCGTTGGTTCCCAGAAGAACACTGAAGCTTTCTTT
15	TRBD2	-	TRBV19	TRBJ2-1	CASSRTSGSYNEQFF	TGTGCCAGTAGTAGGACTAGCGGCTCCTACAATGAGCAGTTCTTC
17	TRBD2	-	TRBV7-9	TRBJ2-3	CASSPPGGSVGTDTQYF	TGTGCCAGCAGCCCTCCGGGCGGGAGTGTCGGCACAGATACGCAGTATTTT
15	-	-	TRBV27	TRBJ2-7	CASSTAAGSPYEQYF	TGTGCCAGCAGCACCGCGGCAGGGTCCCCCTACGAGCAGTACTTC
11	-	once	TRBV27	TRBJ2-7	CASSRGYEQYF	TGTGCCAGCAGTAGGGGCTACGAGCAGTACTTC
16	TRBD1	-	TRBV18	TRBJ1-1	CASSPRTGQMNTEAFF	TGTGCCAGCTCACCGAGAACGGGACAGATGAACACTGAAGCTTTCTTT
14	TRBD2	-	TRBV9	TRBJ2-4	CASSVRGEGNIQYF	TGTGCCAGCAGCGTGCGGGGGGAAGGAAACATTCAGTACTTC
15	-	-	TRBV6-1	TRBJ2-3	CASSDSLANTDTQYF	TGTGCCAGCAGTGACAGCCTAGCGAACACAGATACGCAGTATTTT
17	TRBD2	-	TRBV7-6	TRBJ2-3	CASSLALAGGPTDTQYF	TGTGCCAGCAGCTTAGCCTTAGCGGGAGGCCCCACAGATACGCAGTATTTT
13	-	-	TRBV19	TRBJ1-2	CASSIRQGAGYTF	TGTGCCAGTAGTATACGTCAGGGCGCTGGCTACACCTTC
15	-	once	TRBV28	TRBJ2-7	CASSFPSGIAYEQYF	TGTGCCAGCAGTTTTCCATCAGGGATAGCCTACGAGCAGTACTTC
18	TRBD1	-	TRBV4-1	TRBJ1-5	CASSQDAGGRGSNQPQHF	TGCGCCAGCAGCCAGGACGCAGGGGGACGGGGAAGCAATCAGCCCCAGCATTTT
15	-	-	TRBV7-5	TRBJ2-7	CARSWALAGNYEQYF	TGTGCCAGAAGCTGGGCACTAGCGGGAAATTACGAGCAGTACTTC
15	-	-	TRBV19	TRBJ1-2	CASSISAGELGGYTF	TGTGCCAGTAGTATATCGGCAGGGGAACTCGGTGGCTACACCTTC
14	-	-	TRBV6-1	TRBJ1-5	CASTWQDSNQPQHF	TGTGCCAGCACGTGGCAGGATAGCAATCAGCCCCAGCATTTT
16	-	-	TRBV5-1	TRBJ2-2	CASSLALASSTGELFF	TGCGCCAGCAGCTTGGCCCTTGCTAGCAGCACCGGGGAGCTGTTTTTT
15	TRBD2	-	TRBV19	TRBJ2-1	CASTGGTTSYNEQFF	TGTGCCAGCACGGGGGGGACTACCTCCTACAATGAGCAGTTCTTC
11	-	-	TRBV25-1	TRBJ1-1	CASSSQGRAFF	TGTGCCAGCAGTAGTCAGGGAAGAGCTTTCTTT
15	TRBD2	-	TRBV7-9	TRBJ2-3	CASSLLAGVADTQYF	TGTGCCAGCAGCTTACTAGCGGGAGTGGCAGATACGCAGTATTTT
15	-	-	TRBV11-2	TRBJ1-1	CASSLLAGLNTEAFF	TGTGCCAGCAGCTTATTGGCTGGTCTTAACACTGAAGCTTTCTTT
14	-	-	TRBV30	TRBJ2-5	CAWSRGTSSWEQYF	TGTGCCTGGAGTAGAGGGACTTCGTCGTGGGAGCAGTACTTC
12	-	-	TRBV9	TRBJ2-3	CASSELEGTQYF	TGTGCCAGCAGCGAACTAGAGGGTACGCAGTATTTT
13	TRBD2	-	TRBV6-6	TRBJ2-7	CASSYLAVYEQYF	TGTGCCAGCAGTTACCTAGCGGTCTACGAGCAGTACTTC
16	-	-	TRBV4-1	TRBJ1-1	CASSQIPTRVRTEAFF	TGCGCCAGCAGCCAAATTCCAACCAGGGTAAGAACTGAAGCTTTCTTT
15	-	-	TRBV7-9	TRBJ2-7	CASIGPGQTMNEQYF	TGTGCCAGCATCGGGCCCGGACAGACAATGAACGAGCAGTACTTC
17	TRBD2	-	TRBV7-6	TRBJ2-7	CASSLVASGRFWREQYF	TGTGCCAGCAGCTTAGTGGCTAGCGGGAGGTTCTGGAGGGAGCAGTACTTC
16	-	-	TRBV19	TRBJ2-5	CASSRSEGGGLGTQYF	TGTGCCAGTAGTCGATCGGAAGGGGGGGGTTTGGGGACCCAGTACTTC
13	-	-	TRBV6-6	TRBJ1-4	CASSLQGNEKLFF	TGTGCCAGCAGCTTACAGGGTAATGAAAAACTGTTTTTT
15	-	-	TRBV5-1	TRBJ1-4	CASSPRQAWGEKLFF	TGCGCCAGCAGCCCAAGACAGGCTTGGGGGGAAAAACTGTTTTTT
17	TRBD2	-	TRBV10-3	TRBJ2-1	CAISTPSGGSSYNEQFF	TGTGCCATCAGTACCCCAAGCGGGGGCAGCTCCTACAATGAGCAGTTCTTC
15	-	-	TRBV5-8	TRBJ2-1	CASSFEAGVGDEQFF	TGTGCCAGCAGCTTCGAGGCAGGGGTCGGCGATGAGCAGTTCTTC
15	-	once	TRBV27	TRBJ2-1	CASSYRTPYYNEQFF	TGTGCCAGCAGTTACAGGACCCCTTACTACAATGAGCAGTTCTTC
14	TRBD2	-	TRBV10-3	TRBJ2-7	CAISASSGSYEQYF	TGTGCCATCAGTGCGTCTAGCGGGAGCTACGAGCAGTACTTC
16	-	-	TRBV10-3	TRBJ2-7	CAISRPTGDISYEQYF	TGTGCCATCAGCCGACCCACAGGAGACATCTCCTACGAGCAGTACTTC
12	-	few	TRBV6-6	TRBJ1-6	CASSFPTGPLHF	TGTGCCAGCAGTTTCCCCACCGGACCCCTCCACTTT
14	TRBD1	-	TRBV9	TRBJ2-7	CASSLRTGAYEQYF	TGTGCCAGCAGTCTTCGGACAGGGGCTTACGAGCAGTACTTC